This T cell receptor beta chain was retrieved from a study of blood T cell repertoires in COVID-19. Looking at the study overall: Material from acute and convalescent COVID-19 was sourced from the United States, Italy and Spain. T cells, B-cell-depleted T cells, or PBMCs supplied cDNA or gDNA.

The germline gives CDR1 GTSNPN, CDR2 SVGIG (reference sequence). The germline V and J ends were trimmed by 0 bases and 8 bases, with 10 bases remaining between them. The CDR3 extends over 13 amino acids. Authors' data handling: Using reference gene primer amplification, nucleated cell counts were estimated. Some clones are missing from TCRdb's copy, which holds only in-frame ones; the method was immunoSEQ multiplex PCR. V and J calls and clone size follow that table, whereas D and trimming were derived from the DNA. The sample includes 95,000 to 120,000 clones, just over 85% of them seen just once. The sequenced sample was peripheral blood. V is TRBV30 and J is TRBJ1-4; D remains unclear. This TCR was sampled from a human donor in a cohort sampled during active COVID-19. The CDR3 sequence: CAWSVSQREKLFF. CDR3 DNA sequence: TGTGCCTGGAGTGTAAGCCAGCGGGAAAAACTGTTTTTT.